The source of this T cell receptor beta chain is a study of blood T cells in healthy people across ages. Using a J-beta primer mix together with a sample-barcoded 5' primer, a second PCR was run for about 6 to 12 cycles. MiXCR, run by TCRdb on the 5' RACE reads, gives a single entry per CDR3 protein. In the table there are about a million distinct CDR3 sequences, around 46% of which are singletons. CDR1 is MDHEN, CDR2 SYDVKM, per germline. The CDR3 is 18 residues long. V dropped 5 bases and J dropped 4; count of bases not matched to a gene: 15. The sample taken for sequencing was blood. V is TRBV28 and J is TRBJ2-1; 9 bases are shared with TRBD2. This clonotype was obtained from a young man in good health. The CDR3 region is CASSTLAGGPRGYNEQFF. In DNA form, the CDR3 reads TGTGCCAGCAGTACCCTTGCGGGAGGGCCCCGAGGGTACAATGAGCAGTTCTTC.